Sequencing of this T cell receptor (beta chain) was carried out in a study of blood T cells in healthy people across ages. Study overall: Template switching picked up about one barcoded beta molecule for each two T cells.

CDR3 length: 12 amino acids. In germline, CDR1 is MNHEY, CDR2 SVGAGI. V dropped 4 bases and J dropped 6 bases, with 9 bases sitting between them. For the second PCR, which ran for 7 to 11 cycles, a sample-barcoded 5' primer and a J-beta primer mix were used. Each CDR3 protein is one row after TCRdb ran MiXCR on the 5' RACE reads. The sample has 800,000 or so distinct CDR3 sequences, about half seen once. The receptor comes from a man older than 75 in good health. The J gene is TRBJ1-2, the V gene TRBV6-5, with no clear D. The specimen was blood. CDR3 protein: CASSSMGDGYTF. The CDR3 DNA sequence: TGTGCCAGCAGTTCCATGGGCGATGGCTACACCTTC.